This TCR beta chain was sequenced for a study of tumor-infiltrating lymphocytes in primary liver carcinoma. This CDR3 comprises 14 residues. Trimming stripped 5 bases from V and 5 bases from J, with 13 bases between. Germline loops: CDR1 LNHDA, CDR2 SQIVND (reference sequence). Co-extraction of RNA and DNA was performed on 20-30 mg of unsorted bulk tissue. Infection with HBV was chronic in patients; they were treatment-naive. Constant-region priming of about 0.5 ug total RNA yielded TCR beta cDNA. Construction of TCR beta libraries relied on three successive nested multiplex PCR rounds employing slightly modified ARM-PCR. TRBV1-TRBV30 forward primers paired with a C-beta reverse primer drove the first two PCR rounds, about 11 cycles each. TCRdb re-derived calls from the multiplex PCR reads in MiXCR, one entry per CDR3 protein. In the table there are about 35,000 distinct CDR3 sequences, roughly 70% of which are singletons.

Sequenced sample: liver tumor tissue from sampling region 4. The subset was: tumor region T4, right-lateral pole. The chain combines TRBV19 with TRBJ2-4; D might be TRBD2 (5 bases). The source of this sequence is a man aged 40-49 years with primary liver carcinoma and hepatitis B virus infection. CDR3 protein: CASSPCGPQNIQYF. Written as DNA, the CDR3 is TGTGCCAGTAGTCCGTGCGGGCCTCAAAACATTCAGTACTTC.